This T cell receptor beta chain was documented in a study of blood T cell repertoires in COVID-19. Study background: Sample material is recorded as cDNA or gDNA derived from T cells, B-cell-depleted T cells, or PBMCs.

This table comes from immunoSEQ multiplex PCR, and its TCRdb copy is limited to in-frame clones, with some not included. The table shows 150,000 or so clones, with about four fifths occurring only once. The CDR3 extends over 17 amino acids. With 4 bases clipped from V and 4 bases from J, the junction kept 14 bases outside the gene matches. Looked up from germline, CDR1 is SNHLY and CDR2 is FYNNEI. Input material: peripheral blood. J is TRBJ1-1 and V is TRBV2; 8 bases fit TRBD1. The receptor comes from a human donor with acute or convalescent COVID-19. The donor label of this sample is uncertain. As DNA, the CDR3 is TGTGCCAGCAGTGCCGGACAGGGAATTTTCGAAGGCACTGAAGCTTTCTTT. This translates into CASSAGQGIFEGTEAFF.